These T cell receptor beta chains were read from a single sample in a study of T cell changes during pregnancy in multiple sclerosis. Repertoires were generated with immunoSEQ multiplex PCR, while TCRdb's copy carries only in-frame clones and drops some. The data contain 40,000 or so clones, 75% to 95% of them singletons. The material sequenced was CD4+ T cells from peripheral blood mononuclear cells, taken in the first trimester of pregnancy. The receptor source for this set is a female donor in good health, enrolled as a control in a pregnancy study. CDR3s include the opening cysteine and the closing phenylalanine or tryptophan. The D gene is left open where the match is weak. Only some rows state a clone size, as once, few, many or a class for expanded clones.

TGTGCCAGCAGCTTCTCCTACGAGCAGTACTTC | CASSFSYEQYF | NA | once | TRBJ2-7 | TRBV28
TGTGCCAGCAGCCCCCGACAGCTAACCTACGAGCAGTACTTC | CASSPRQLTYEQYF | NA | once | TRBJ2-7 | TRBV11-2
TGTGCCAGCAGCCCAGGTCCCGGGACTAGCGGGGGAACGCACAATGAGCAGTTCTTC | CASSPGPGTSGGTHNEQFF | TRBD2 | once | TRBJ2-1 | TRBV5-5
TGTGCCAGCAGCGTGGCCGGCGGGACTGAAGCTTTCTTT | CASSVAGGTEAFF | NA | NA | TRBJ1-1 | TRBV4-2
TGCAGTGCACTTGACAGCCTATCTCTCCACTTT | CSALDSLSLHF | NA | NA | TRBJ1-6 | TRBV20-1
TGTGCCAGCAGCTTAAGGCGTCAGGGCCTCGGGGAGCTGTTTTTT | CASSLRRQGLGELFF | NA | NA | TRBJ2-2 | TRBV11-2
TGTGCCAGCAGCTCCCCGATCCGGACAGGGGGGAAGAACACTGAAGCTTTCTTT | CASSSPIRTGGKNTEAFF | TRBD1 | NA | TRBJ1-1 | TRBV11-2
TGTGCCAGTAGTATCAGCGGTTGGGCAGACCAAGAGACCCAGTACTTC | CASSISGWADQETQYF | NA | NA | TRBJ2-5 | TRBV19
TGCGCCAGCAGCCCCGGGACTAGCGGAGAGACCCAGTACTTC | CASSPGTSGETQYF | TRBD2 | NA | TRBJ2-5 | TRBV5-1
TGTGCCAGCCAGACAGGCCCGTTCTCTGGAAACACCATATATTTT | CASQTGPFSGNTIYF | NA | NA | TRBJ1-3 | TRBV28
TGTGCCAGCAGCTTGGAGTCCTCTTTTTCTGGAAACACCATATATTTT | CASSLESSFSGNTIYF | NA | NA | TRBJ1-3 | TRBV7-6
TGTGCCAGCCGGGGAGAACCCTACGAGCAGTACTTC | CASRGEPYEQYF | NA | NA | TRBJ2-7 | TRBV2
TGTGCCAGCAGTGGGGCTTGGTTGGGCTACGAGCAGTACTTC | CASSGAWLGYEQYF | NA | NA | TRBJ2-7 | TRBV2